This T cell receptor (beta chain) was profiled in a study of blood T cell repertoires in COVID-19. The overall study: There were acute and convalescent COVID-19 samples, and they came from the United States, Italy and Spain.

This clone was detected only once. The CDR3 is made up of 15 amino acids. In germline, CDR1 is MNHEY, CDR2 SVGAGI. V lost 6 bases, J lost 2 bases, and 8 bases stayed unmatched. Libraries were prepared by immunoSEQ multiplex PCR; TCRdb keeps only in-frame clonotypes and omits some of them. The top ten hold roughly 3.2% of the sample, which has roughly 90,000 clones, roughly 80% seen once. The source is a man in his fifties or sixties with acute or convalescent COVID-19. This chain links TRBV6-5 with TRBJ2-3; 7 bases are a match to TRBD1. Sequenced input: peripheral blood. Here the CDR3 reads CASRAAGTDTDTQYF. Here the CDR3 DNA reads TGTGCCAGCAGAGCAGCCGGGACAGACACAGATACGCAGTATTTT.